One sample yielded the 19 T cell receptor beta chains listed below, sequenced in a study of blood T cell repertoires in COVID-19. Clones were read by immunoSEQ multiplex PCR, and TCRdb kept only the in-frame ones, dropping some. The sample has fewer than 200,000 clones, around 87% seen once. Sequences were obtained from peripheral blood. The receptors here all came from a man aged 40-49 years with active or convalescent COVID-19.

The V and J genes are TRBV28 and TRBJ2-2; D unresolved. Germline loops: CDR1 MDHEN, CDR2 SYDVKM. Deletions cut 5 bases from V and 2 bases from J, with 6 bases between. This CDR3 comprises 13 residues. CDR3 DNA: TGTGCCAGCAGTCCCTTAAACACCGGGGAGCTGTTTTTT. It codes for CASSPLNTGELFF.

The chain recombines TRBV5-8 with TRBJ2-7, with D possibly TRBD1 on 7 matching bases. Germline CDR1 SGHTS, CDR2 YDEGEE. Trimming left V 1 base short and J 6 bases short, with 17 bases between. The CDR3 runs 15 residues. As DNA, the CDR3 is TGTGCCAGCAGCTTGTGGAGGGGGCCGAGGGGCGAGCAGTACTTC. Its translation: CASSLWRGPRGEQYF. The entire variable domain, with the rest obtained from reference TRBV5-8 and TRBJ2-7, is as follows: EAGVTQSPTHLIKTRGQQATLRCSPISGHTSVYWYQQALGLGLQFLLWYDEGEERNRGNFPPRFSGRQFPNYSSELNVNALELEDSALYLCASSLWRGPRGEQYFGPGTRLTVT.

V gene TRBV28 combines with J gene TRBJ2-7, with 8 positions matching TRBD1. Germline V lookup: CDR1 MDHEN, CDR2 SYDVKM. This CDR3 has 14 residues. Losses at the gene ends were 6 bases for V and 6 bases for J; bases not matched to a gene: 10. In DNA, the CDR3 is TGTGCCAGCAGCCTAAAGCAGGGGGCGGGCGAGCAGTACTTC. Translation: CASSLKQGAGEQYF.

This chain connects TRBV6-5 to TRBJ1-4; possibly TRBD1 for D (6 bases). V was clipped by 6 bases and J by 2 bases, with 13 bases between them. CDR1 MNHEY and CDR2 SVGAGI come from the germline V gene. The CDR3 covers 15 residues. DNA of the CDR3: TGTGCCAGCAGCCACGCCAGGGGTACTAATGAAAAACTGTTTTTT. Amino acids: CASSHARGTNEKLFF.

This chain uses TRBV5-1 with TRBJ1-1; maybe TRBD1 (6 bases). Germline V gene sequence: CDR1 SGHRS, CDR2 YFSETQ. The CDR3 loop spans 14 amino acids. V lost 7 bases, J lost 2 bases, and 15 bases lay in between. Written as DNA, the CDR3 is TGCGCCAGCGCCCAGGACAGATTTAACACTGAAGCTTTCTTT. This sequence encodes CASAQDRFNTEAFF. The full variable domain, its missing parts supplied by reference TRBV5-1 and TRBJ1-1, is KAGVTQTPRYLIKTRGQQVTLSCSPISGHRSVSWYQQTPGQGLQFLFEYFSETQRNKGNFPGRFSGRQFSNSRSEMNVSTLELGDSALYLCASAQDRFNTEAFFGQGTRLTVV.

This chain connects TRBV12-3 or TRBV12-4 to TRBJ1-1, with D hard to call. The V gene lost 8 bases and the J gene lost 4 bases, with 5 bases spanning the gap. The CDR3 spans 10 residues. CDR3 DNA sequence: TGTGCCAGCGCGGGCACTGAAGCTTTCTTT. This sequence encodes CASAGTEAFF.

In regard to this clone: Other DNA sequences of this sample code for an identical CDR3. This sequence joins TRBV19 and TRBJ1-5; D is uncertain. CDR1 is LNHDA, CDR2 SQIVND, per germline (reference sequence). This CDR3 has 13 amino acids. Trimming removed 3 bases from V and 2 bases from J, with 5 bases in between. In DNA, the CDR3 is TGTGCCAGTAGTATTACGGGCAATCAGCCCCAGCATTTT. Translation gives CASSITGNQPQHF.

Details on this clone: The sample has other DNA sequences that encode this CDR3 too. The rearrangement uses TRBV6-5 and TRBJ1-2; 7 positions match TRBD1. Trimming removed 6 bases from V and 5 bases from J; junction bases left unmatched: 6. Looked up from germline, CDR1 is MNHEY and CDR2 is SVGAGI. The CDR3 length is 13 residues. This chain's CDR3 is CASSSGTVYGYTF. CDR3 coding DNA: TGTGCCAGCAGCTCCGGGACAGTGTATGGCTACACCTTC.

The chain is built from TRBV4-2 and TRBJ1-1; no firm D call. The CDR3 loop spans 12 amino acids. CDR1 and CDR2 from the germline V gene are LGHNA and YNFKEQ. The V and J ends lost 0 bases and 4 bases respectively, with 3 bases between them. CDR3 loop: CASSQDSTEAFF. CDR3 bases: TGTGCCAGCAGCCAAGATAGCACTGAAGCTTTCTTT.

Written as DNA, the CDR3 is TGTGCCAGCAGCCCCGGCGGGGGACAGGGAAACAATCAGCCCCAGCATTTT. It specifies CASSPGGGQGNNQPQHF. The chain uses TRBV9 and TRBJ1-5; TRBD1 matches 9 bases. The V and J ends lost 4 bases and 3 bases, in that order; junction bases with no gene match: 11. Germline CDR1 reads SGDLS; CDR2 reads YYNGEE. The CDR3 runs to 17 residues.

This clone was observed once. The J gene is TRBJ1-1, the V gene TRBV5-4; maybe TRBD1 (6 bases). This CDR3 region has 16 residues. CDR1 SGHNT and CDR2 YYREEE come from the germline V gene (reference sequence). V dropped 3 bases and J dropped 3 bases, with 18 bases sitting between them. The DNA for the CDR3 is TGTGCCAGCAGCTCTGGACGAGGACAGAGCTACACTGAAGCTTTCTTT. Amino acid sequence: CASSSGRGQSYTEAFF.

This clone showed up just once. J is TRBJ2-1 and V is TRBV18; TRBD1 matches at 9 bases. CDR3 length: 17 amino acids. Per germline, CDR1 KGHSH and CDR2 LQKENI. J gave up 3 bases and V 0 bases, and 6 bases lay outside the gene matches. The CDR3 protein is CASSPPSTGGIYNEQFF. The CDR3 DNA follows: TGTGCCAGCTCACCACCTTCCACAGGGGGCATCTACAATGAGCAGTTCTTC. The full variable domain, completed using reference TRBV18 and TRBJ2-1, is NAGVMQNPRHLVRRRGQEARLRCSPMKGHSHVYWYRQLPEEGLKFMVYLQKENIIDESGMPKERFSAEFPKEGPSILRIQQVVRGDSAAYFCASSPPSTGGIYNEQFFGPGTRLTVL.

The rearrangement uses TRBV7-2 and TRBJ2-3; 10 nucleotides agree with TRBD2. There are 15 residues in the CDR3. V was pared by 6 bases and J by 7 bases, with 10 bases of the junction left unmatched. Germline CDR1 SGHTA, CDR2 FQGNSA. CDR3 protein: CASRESGGASYTQYF. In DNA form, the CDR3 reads TGTGCCAGCAGGGAGAGCGGGGGGGCCTCGTATACGCAGTATTTT.

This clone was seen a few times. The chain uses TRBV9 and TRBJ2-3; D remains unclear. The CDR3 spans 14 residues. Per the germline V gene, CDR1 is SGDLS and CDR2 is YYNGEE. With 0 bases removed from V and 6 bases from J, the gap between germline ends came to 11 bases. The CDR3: CASSVGPYLDTQYF. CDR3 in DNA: TGTGCCAGCAGCGTAGGTCCCTACCTGGATACGCAGTATTTT.

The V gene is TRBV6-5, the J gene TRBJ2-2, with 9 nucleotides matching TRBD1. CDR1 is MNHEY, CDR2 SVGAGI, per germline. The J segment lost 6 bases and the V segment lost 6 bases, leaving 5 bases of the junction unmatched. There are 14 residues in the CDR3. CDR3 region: CASSRTGDSGELFF. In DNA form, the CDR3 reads TGTGCCAGCAGCCGGACAGGGGACTCCGGGGAGCTGTTTTTT.

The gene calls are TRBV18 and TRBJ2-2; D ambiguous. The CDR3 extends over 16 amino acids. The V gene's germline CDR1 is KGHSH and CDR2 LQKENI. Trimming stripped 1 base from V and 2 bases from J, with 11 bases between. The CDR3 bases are TGTGCCAGCTCACCACGGCGGCTTGAAAACACCGGGGAGCTGTTTTTT. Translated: CASSPRRLENTGELFF.

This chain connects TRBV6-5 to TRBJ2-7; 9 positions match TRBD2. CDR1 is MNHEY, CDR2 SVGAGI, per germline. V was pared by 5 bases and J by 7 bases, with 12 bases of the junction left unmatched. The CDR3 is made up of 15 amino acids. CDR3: CASSIKRGAMGEQYF. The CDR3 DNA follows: TGTGCCAGCAGTATAAAGCGGGGGGCCATGGGGGAGCAGTACTTC.

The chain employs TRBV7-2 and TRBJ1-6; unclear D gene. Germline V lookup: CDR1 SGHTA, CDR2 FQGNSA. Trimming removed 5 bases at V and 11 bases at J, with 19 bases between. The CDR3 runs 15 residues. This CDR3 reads CASSERSTLLTPLHF. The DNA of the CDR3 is TGTGCCAGCAGCGAAAGGAGTACATTGCTGACACCCCTCCACTTT.

In DNA, the CDR3 is TGTGCCAGCAGCAAAGCGAGGCCGGGACAGGTAGGGATTTGGACTAACTATGGCTACACCTTC. Amino acid sequence: CASSKARPGQVGIWTNYGYTF. This sequence joins TRBV21-1 and TRBJ1-2; the D call of TRBD1 is as the table states it, not checked on the DNA. TRBV21-1 is classified as a pseudogene. This CDR3 spans 21 amino acids.